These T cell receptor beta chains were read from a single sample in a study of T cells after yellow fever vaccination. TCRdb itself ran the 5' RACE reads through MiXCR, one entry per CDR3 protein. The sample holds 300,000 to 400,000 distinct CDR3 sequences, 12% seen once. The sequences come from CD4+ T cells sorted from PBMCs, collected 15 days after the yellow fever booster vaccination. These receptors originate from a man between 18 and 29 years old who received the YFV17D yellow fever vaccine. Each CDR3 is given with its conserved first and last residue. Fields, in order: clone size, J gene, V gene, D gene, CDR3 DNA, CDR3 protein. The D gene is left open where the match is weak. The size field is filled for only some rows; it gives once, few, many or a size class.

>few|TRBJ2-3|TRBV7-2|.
TGTGCCAGCAACCGAAGGGAGTGGGGGGGCCAAGATACGCAGTATTTT
CASNRREWGGQDTQYF
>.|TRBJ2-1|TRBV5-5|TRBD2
TGTGCCAGCAGCTTTTTCGCGGGGGGCGTGAATGAGCAGTTCTTC
CASSFFAGGVNEQFF
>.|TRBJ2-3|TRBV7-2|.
TGTGCCAGCAGCTTATATGTGACGGCGGGCAGCACAGATACGCAGTATTTT
CASSLYVTAGSTDTQYF
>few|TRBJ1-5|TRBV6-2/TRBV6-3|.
TGTGCCAGCAGTTACTCGTGGGGTCGGGGTCAGCCCCAGCATTTT
CASSYSWGRGQPQHF
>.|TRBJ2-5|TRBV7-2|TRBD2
TGTGCCAGCAGCTTAGTAGCGGGGGACCTGGCCCAGTACTTC
CASSLVAGDLAQYF
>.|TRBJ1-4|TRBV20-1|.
TGCAGTGCTCTCGTGGGGGCCGAAAAACTGTTTTTT
CSALVGAEKLFF
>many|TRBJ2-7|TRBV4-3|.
TGCGCCAGCAGCCAAGACCGGGCTCTCGAGCAGTACTTC
CASSQDRALEQYF
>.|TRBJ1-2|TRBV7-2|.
TGTGCCAGCAGTCGAACCAGGGAGGCCGGCGGCTATGGCTACACCTTC
CASSRTREAGGYGYTF
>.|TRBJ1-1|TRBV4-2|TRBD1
TGTGCCAGCAGACCCTCGGACAGGGCCATTGAAGCTTTCTTT
CASRPSDRAIEAFF
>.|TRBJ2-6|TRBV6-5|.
TGTGCCAGCAGCGACAGGGAAGGGACTCCTGGGGCCAACGTCCTGACTTTC
CASSDREGTPGANVLTF
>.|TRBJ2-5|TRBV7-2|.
TGTGCCAGCAGCTATAATTTGGGGCAAGAGACCCAGTACTTC
CASSYNLGQETQYF
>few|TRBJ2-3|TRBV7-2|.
TGTGCCAGCAGCACGGGACGCACAGATACGCAGTATTTT
CASSTGRTDTQYF
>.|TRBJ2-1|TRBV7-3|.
TGTGCCAGCAGCTTAAAAGGGGGCAATGAGCAGTTCTTC
CASSLKGGNEQFF
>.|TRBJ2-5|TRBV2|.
TGTGCCAGCAGCGCCTTGGGGGAGACCCAGTACTTC
CASSALGETQYF
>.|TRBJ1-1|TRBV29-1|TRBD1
TGCAGCGTTTTGCCCCAGGGGGGAATAACTGAAGCTTTCTTT
CSVLPQGGITEAFF
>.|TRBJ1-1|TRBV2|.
TGTGCCAGCAGTGGGACTTGGAACACTGAAGCTTTCTTT
CASSGTWNTEAFF
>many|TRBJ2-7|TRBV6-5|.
TGTGCCAGCAGTTACGCATGGACCGATGCCTACGAGCAGTACTTC
CASSYAWTDAYEQYF
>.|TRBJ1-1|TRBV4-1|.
TGCGCCAGCAGAAGCCCGGGGGTCGTCACTGAAGCTTTCTTT
CASRSPGVVTEAFF
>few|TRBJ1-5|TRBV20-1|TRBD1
TGCAGTGCCCTGGGACAGTTTCATCAGCCCCAGCATTTT
CSALGQFHQPQHF
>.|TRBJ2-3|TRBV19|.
TGTGCCAGTAGTACCGAGCACGGCAAGGCGCAGTATTTT
CASSTEHGKAQYF
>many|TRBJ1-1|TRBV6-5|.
TGTGCCAGCAGTTACGACATGACATCCCTGGGGGGTGAAGCTTTCTTT
CASSYDMTSLGGEAFF
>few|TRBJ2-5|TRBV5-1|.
TGCGCCAGCAGCTTCCCGGGTCCTCAAGAGACCCAGTACTTC
CASSFPGPQETQYF
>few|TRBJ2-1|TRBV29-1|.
TGCAGCGTTGTTCGGGCGGGCAATGAGCAGTTCTTC
CSVVRAGNEQFF
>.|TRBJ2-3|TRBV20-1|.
TGCAGTGCTAGGAGAAGCGTGGCGGCAGATACGCAGTATTTT
CSARRSVAADTQYF
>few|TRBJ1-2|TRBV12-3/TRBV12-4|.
TGTGCCAGCAGTTTTAGGGCTGGCTACACCTTC
CASSFRAGYTF
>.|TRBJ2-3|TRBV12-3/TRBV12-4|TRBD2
TGTGCCAGCAGTTTACCTAGCGGGGGGCGCACAGATACGCAGTATTTT
CASSLPSGGRTDTQYF
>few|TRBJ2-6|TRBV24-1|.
TGTGCCACCAGTGATTTTGGCGGCGGTGGGGCCAACGTCCTGACTTTC
CATSDFGGGGANVLTF
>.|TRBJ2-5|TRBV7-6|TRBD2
TGTGCCAGCAGCTTCGGGGGGGATAAAGAGACCCAGTACTTC
CASSFGGDKETQYF
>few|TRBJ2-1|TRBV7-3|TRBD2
TGTGCCAGCAGCCGCCCCCCCGGGACTAGCGATAATGAGCAGTTCTTC
CASSRPPGTSDNEQFF
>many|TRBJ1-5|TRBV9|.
TGTGCCAGCAGCGTAGGTCCCTCATTCGGAGATCAGCCCCAGCATTTT
CASSVGPSFGDQPQHF
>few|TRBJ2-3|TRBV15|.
TGTGCCACCAGCAGCGAGGGTCCCGCAGTCCCCGCGCGCACAGATACGCAGTATTTT
CATSSEGPAVPARTDTQYF
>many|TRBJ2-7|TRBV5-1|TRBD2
TGCGCCAGCAGCTTGGCCGCTAGCGGATACGAGCAGTACTTC
CASSLAASGYEQYF